This TCR beta chain stems from a study of CD8 T cells in Susac syndrome. Study outcomes and limitations: By the study's own acknowledgment, its TCR sequencing and HLA analysis included relatively few individuals.

The CDR3 totals 17 residues. V was pared by 3 bases and J by 3 bases, with 18 bases between. The germline V gene has CDR1 SGHRS and CDR2 YFSETQ. With random hexamers, reverse transcription was performed on about 0.45 to 1 ug of RNA. TCRdb re-derived calls from the immunoSEQ multiplex PCR reads in MiXCR, one entry per CDR3 protein. The sample comprises roughly 300,000 distinct CDR3 sequences, 80% to 90% of which are singletons, and 0.11% rests with the top ten. Remarks on this clonotype: What it recognizes is unknown.

This sequence was found in a human donor with multiple sclerosis. Input material: CD8+ T cells from PBMCs. The gene calls are TRBV5-1 and TRBJ2-2; tentative D call: TRBD2 (5 bases). CDR3: CASSSTIQAEYTGELFF. DNA of the CDR3: TGCGCCAGCAGCTCCACAATTCAAGCGGAGTACACCGGGGAGCTGTTTTTT.